The rows below give T cell receptor beta chains drawn from one sample of a study of identical twins. TCRdb used MiXCR to reprocess the 5' RACE reads, holding one entry per CDR3 protein. Among around 490,000 distinct CDR3 sequences listed, 15% were seen once. These same data were also listed under a study on yellow fever vaccine responses in identical twins.

Sequenced input: CD4+ T cells sorted from blood. The source of these receptors is a woman aged 18 to 35 in good health. The CDR3 runs from the conserved cysteine through the conserved F or W. D genes are given only for firm matches. Expanded clones get a size class; other rows say once, few or many, or leave the size out.

CDR3 protein: CASTLEGPWEQFF; CDR3 DNA: TGTGCCAGCACCCTAGAGGGCCCGTGGGAGCAGTTCTTC; D gene: .; J gene: TRBJ2-1; CDR3 length: 13; clone size: .; V gene: TRBV12-3/TRBV12-4
CDR3 protein: CASSQGPNGKLFF; CDR3 DNA: TGTGCCAGCAGCCAAGGTCCTAATGGGAAACTGTTTTTT; D gene: .; J gene: TRBJ1-4; CDR3 length: 13; clone size: few; V gene: TRBV3-1
CDR3 protein: CASSQSPNTQYF; CDR3 DNA: TGTGCCAGCAGCCAATCCCCTAATACGCAGTATTTT; D gene: .; J gene: TRBJ2-3; CDR3 length: 12; clone size: many; V gene: TRBV14
CDR3 protein: CSATLAGGPYEQYF; CDR3 DNA: TGCAGTGCTACCCTAGCGGGAGGACCCTACGAGCAGTACTTC; D gene: TRBD2; J gene: TRBJ2-7; CDR3 length: 14; clone size: .; V gene: TRBV20-1
CDR3 protein: CASTETPGAGELFF; CDR3 DNA: TGCGCCAGCACCGAGACCCCAGGGGCCGGGGAGCTGTTTTTT; D gene: .; J gene: TRBJ2-2; CDR3 length: 14; clone size: few; V gene: TRBV5-1
CDR3 protein: CAIMASSSTDTQYF; CDR3 DNA: TGTGCCATCATGGCGTCTTCTAGCACAGATACGCAGTATTTT; D gene: .; J gene: TRBJ2-3; CDR3 length: 14; clone size: few; V gene: TRBV10-3
CDR3 protein: CASTQVVRQGGEQYF; CDR3 DNA: TGTGCCAGCACCCAAGTTGTTCGTCAGGGGGGCGAGCAGTACTTC; D gene: .; J gene: TRBJ2-7; CDR3 length: 15; clone size: once; V gene: TRBV3-1
CDR3 protein: CASSPTGLAKRNEQFF; CDR3 DNA: TGTGCCAGCAGTCCAACCGGACTAGCTAAGCGCAATGAGCAGTTCTTC; D gene: TRBD2; J gene: TRBJ2-1; CDR3 length: 16; clone size: few; V gene: TRBV12-3/TRBV12-4
CDR3 protein: CASSKDQRGKETQYF; CDR3 DNA: TGTGCCAGCAGCAAGGACCAGAGGGGTAAAGAGACCCAGTACTTC; D gene: .; J gene: TRBJ2-5; CDR3 length: 15; clone size: few; V gene: TRBV12-3/TRBV12-4
CDR3 protein: CASSKLAGSPTNTGELFF; CDR3 DNA: TGTGCCAGCAGTAAACTAGCGGGGAGCCCTACGAACACCGGGGAGCTGTTTTTT; D gene: TRBD2; J gene: TRBJ2-2; CDR3 length: 18; clone size: .; V gene: TRBV25-1
CDR3 protein: CASSAGLAAFATGELFF; CDR3 DNA: TGTGCCAGCAGCGCGGGACTAGCGGCCTTTGCCACCGGGGAGCTGTTTTTT; D gene: TRBD2; J gene: TRBJ2-2; CDR3 length: 17; clone size: few; V gene: TRBV7-6